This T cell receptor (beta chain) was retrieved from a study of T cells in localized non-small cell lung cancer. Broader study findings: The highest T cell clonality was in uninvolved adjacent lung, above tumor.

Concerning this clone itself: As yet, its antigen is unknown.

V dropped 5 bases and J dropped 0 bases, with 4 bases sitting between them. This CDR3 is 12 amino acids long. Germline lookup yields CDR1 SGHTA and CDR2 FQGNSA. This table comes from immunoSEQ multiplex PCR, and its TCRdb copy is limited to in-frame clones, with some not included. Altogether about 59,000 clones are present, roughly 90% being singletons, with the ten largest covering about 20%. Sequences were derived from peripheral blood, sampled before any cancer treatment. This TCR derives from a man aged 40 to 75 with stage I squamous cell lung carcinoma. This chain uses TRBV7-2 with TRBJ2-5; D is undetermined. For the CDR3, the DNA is TGTGCCAGCAGCAGAAACCAAGAGACCCAGTACTTC. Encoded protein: CASSRNQETQYF.